This paragraph reports one T cell receptor (beta chain). Its target is not known. Employing constant-segment primers, 5'RACE generated TCR alpha and TCR beta cDNA libraries bearing sample barcodes and UMIs. Each CDR3 protein is one row after TCRdb ran MiXCR on the 5' RACE reads. The table has 30,000 to 35,000 distinct CDR3 sequences, just under 8% seen once. This entry is derived from a study of T-cell memory formation after mild COVID-19. Turning to the study itself: Clustering of TCRs was largely donor specific. Broader study findings: Contracting CD4+ clones lay largely in CM and EM, with CD8+ ones residing in EMRA. Cross-reactive memory appears to have joined, as suggested by some responding clones showing up in pre-infection memory.

Trimming took off 0 bases at V and 3 bases at J, with 8 bases between the two ends. CDR1 and CDR2 from the germline V gene are LGHNA and YSLEER. The CDR3 consists of 14 residues. Sequences were obtained from PBMCs or a T cell subset sorted from them (not recorded which). V and J are TRBV4-3 and TRBJ1-2; D might be TRBD1 (6 bases). The TCR sequence derives from a man in his late teens or twenties who had mild COVID-19 (a few samples of this study predate the infection). Cell type and time point are not known. In DNA, the CDR3 is TGCGCCAGCAGCCAAGATTGGGGGCACTATGGCTACACCTTC. Translating it yields CASSQDWGHYGYTF.